The 32 T cell receptor beta chains listed next were all sequenced from one sample in a study of long-term antiretroviral therapy in people with HIV. Researchers report immunoSEQ v3.0 was run at survey level. This table comes from immunoSEQ multiplex PCR, and its TCRdb copy is limited to in-frame clones, with some not included. The sample lists tens of thousands of clones, roughly 79% occurring once. The sequenced sample was unsorted PBMCs, obtained 0.1 years before starting antiretroviral therapy. These receptors all stem from a man aged 40-50 years with HIV.

V gene TRBV18 combines with J gene TRBJ1-6; D is unresolved. The V gene lost 3 bases and the J gene lost 13 bases, with 16 bases spanning the gap. Germline CDR1 reads KGHSH; CDR2 reads LQKENI. This CDR3 region has 14 residues. The CDR3 is CASSPEGLWAPLHF. The DNA of the CDR3 is TGTGCCAGCTCACCGGAAGGCCTTTGGGCGCCCCTCCACTTT.

This chain joins TRBV29-1 and TRBJ2-1; 8 nucleotides match TRBD2. CDR3 size: 14 residues. Per germline, CDR1 SQVTM and CDR2 ANQGSEA. With V trimmed by 7 bases and J by 5 bases, 10 bases remained unmatched. This chain's CDR3 is CSGTAGVRNNEQFF. The CDR3 DNA sequence: TGCAGCGGGACAGCGGGAGTGAGGAACAATGAGCAGTTCTTC.

This clone has just one count. The chain recombines TRBV27 with TRBJ2-7; a possible D gene is TRBD1 (5 bases). The V and J ends lost 5 bases and 2 bases respectively, with 7 bases between them. CDR3 length: 12 amino acids. CDR1 is MNHEY, CDR2 SMNVEV, per germline (reference sequence). This CDR3 reads CASSDSPYEQYF. DNA for the CDR3: TGTGCCAGCAGTGACAGCCCCTACGAGCAGTACTTC.

The rearrangement joins TRBV9 to TRBJ2-7; 7 positions match TRBD1. Trimming took 4 bases from V and 0 from J; bases not matched to a gene: 4. Germline loops: CDR1 SGDLS, CDR2 YYNGEE. This CDR3 has 14 residues. CDR3 loop: CASSKQGHSYEQYF. The CDR3, as DNA: TGTGCCAGCAGCAAACAGGGGCACTCCTACGAGCAGTACTTC.

J is TRBJ1-5 and V is TRBV2, with D possibly TRBD1 on 6 matching bases. Looked up from germline, CDR1 is SNHLY and CDR2 is FYNNEI. The CDR3 sequence is 14 residues long. Trimming cost V 7 bases and J 2 bases, with 12 bases left between them. For the CDR3, the DNA is TGTGCCAGCACCATGAGACAGGGCAATCAGCCCCAGCATTTT. Encoded protein: CASTMRQGNQPQHF.

This clone was detected only a few times. This rearrangement joins TRBV6-5 to TRBJ2-7; TRBD2 is a possible D gene (5 bases). CDR3 length: 14 residues. CDR1 is MNHEY, CDR2 SVGAGI, per germline. V lost 7 bases, J lost 2 bases, and 15 bases lay in between. The CDR3: CASTPSYSPYEQYF. CDR3 DNA sequence: TGTGCCAGCACCCCTAGCTATTCCCCCTACGAGCAGTACTTC.

The J gene is TRBJ2-7, the V gene TRBV29-1; 7 bases line up with TRBD2. The CDR3 loop spans 12 amino acids. The V gene end was trimmed by 7 bases and the J gene end by 7 bases; junction bases not matched to a gene: 10. Germline V gene sequence: CDR1 SQVTM, CDR2 ANQGSEA. The CDR3 here is CSAQGTGGEQYF. CDR3 nucleotide sequence: TGCAGCGCCCAAGGAACGGGGGGTGAGCAGTACTTC.

J is TRBJ1-5 and V is TRBV6-5, with TRBD1 matching over 8 bases. Trimming removed 2 bases from V and 8 bases from J; junction bases left unmatched: 8. Germline CDR1 is MNHEY and CDR2 is SVGAGI. This CDR3 has 15 residues. The CDR3 DNA reads as TGTGCCAGCAGTTACACCTACAGGGGGGGGGAGCCCCAGCATTTT. It yields the protein CASSYTYRGGEPQHF.

This clone was counted only a few times. The V gene is TRBV2, the J gene TRBJ2-7; D gene uncertain. V was shortened by 8 bases and J by 3 bases, with 5 bases between the two germline ends. The V gene's germline CDR1 is SNHLY and CDR2 FYNNEI. This CDR3 has 10 residues. For the CDR3, the DNA is TGTGCCAGCGGAGACTACGAGCAGTACTTC. It translates to CASGDYEQYF.

The chain carries TRBV7-2 and TRBJ2-5, with D possibly TRBD1 on 6 matching bases. Trimming pared 2 bases from V and 5 bases from J, leaving 18 bases between. The CDR3 totals 16 residues. Germline assignment: CDR1 SGHTA and CDR2 FQGNSA. The chain's CDR3 is CASSLTGSGLGETQYF. The CDR3 DNA follows: TGTGCCAGCAGCTTAACAGGGTCGGGGCTAGGGGAGACCCAGTACTTC.

The rearrangement uses TRBV9 and TRBJ1-2; D possibly corresponds to TRBD1 (5 bases). CDR3 length equals 12 residues. With 5 bases removed from V and 2 bases from J, the gap between germline ends came to 7 bases. Germline V lookup: CDR1 SGDLS, CDR2 YYNGEE. The DNA of the CDR3 is TGTGCCAGCAGGGAGGGGAACTATGGCTACACCTTC. Translation gives CASREGNYGYTF.

The rearrangement uses TRBV4-3 and TRBJ1-4, with 8 bases fitting TRBD1. V lost 5 bases and J lost 4; bases outside the gene matches: 6. Germline CDR1 is LGHNA and CDR2 is YSLEER. The length of the CDR3 is 15 residues. The CDR3 region has the DNA TGCGCCAGCAGCGTACAAACAGGGGGTAATGAAAAACTGTTTTTT. Protein: CASSVQTGGNEKLFF.

The chain carries TRBV27 and TRBJ2-7; D possibly corresponds to TRBD2 (5 bases). The germline V gene has CDR1 MNHEY and CDR2 SMNVEV (reference sequence). V was clipped by 0 bases and J by 0 bases, with 6 bases between them. There are 14 residues in the CDR3. The CDR3 is CASSLSGSSYEQYF. Written as DNA, the CDR3 is TGTGCCAGCAGTTTATCGGGGAGCTCCTACGAGCAGTACTTC.

The chain links TRBV10-2 to TRBJ2-5, with D perhaps TRBD2 (5 bases). The CDR3 loop spans 14 amino acids. With 2 bases removed from V and 3 bases from J, the gap between germline ends came to 10 bases. Germline lookup yields CDR1 WSHSY and CDR2 SAAADI. CDR3 nucleotides: TGCGCCAGCAGTGAGCGGCGAGCGGAAGAGACCCAGTACTTC. Its protein product is CASSERRAEETQYF.

This clone turned up a few times. This chain connects TRBV4-1 to TRBJ2-7, with a tentative D call TRBD2 (5 bases). The V end was cut by 5 bases, the J end by 1 base, with 6 bases between. This CDR3 contains 12 residues. Germline values: CDR1 MGHRA, CDR2 YSYEKL. CDR3 coding DNA: TGCGCCAGCAGCGGGAGATCCTACGAGCAGTACTTC. Its protein product is CASSGRSYEQYF.

This clone was counted only a few times. CDR3 amino acids: CASRRDSRNEKLFF. In nucleotides, the CDR3 is TGTGCCAGCAGGAGGGACAGCCGGAATGAAAAACTGTTTTTT. This chain connects TRBV6-5 to TRBJ1-4; 7 nucleotides align to TRBD1. In germline, CDR1 is MNHEY, CDR2 SVGAGI. The CDR3 contains 14 residues. With 6 bases clipped from V and 5 bases from J, the junction kept 6 bases outside the gene matches.

This sequence joins TRBV18 and TRBJ1-1; TRBD1 matches 8 bases. Trimming at V came to 4 bases and at J to 10 bases, leaving 5 bases not matched to a gene. From germline, CDR1 is KGHSH and CDR2 LQKENI. The CDR3 sequence is 12 residues long. Here the CDR3 reads CASSQGQDGAFF. DNA of the CDR3: TGTGCCAGCTCACAGGGACAGGACGGAGCTTTCTTT.

The rearrangement joins TRBV11-2 to TRBJ2-7; 7 bases map to TRBD1. The V gene end was trimmed by 5 bases and the J gene end by 9 bases; junction bases not matched to a gene: 4. Germline CDR1 is SGHAT and CDR2 is FQNNGV. The CDR3 runs to 11 residues. The CDR3 protein is CASSQRTGQYF. CDR3 DNA: TGTGCCAGCAGCCAACGGACAGGGCAGTACTTC.

The V and J genes are TRBV27 and TRBJ1-2, with 7 bases fitting TRBD1. The germline CDR1 and CDR2 sequences are MNHEY and SMNVEV (reference sequence). The CDR3 runs 16 residues. Trimming removed 7 bases from V and 1 base from J; junction bases left unmatched: 12. CDR3 protein: CASNPTFRGSNYGYTF. The CDR3 DNA reads TGTGCCAGCAATCCTACATTCAGGGGGAGTAACTATGGCTACACCTTC.

This clone has a single count. This chain uses TRBV18 with TRBJ1-2; 7 bases match TRBD1. CDR1 KGHSH and CDR2 LQKENI come from the germline V gene. After removal of 3 bases from V and 3 bases from J, the junction contained 7 bases not matched to a gene. There are 15 residues in the CDR3. The CDR3 DNA sequence: TGTGCCAGCTCACCGGTCGGGACAGATTACTATGGCTACACCTTC. Amino acids: CASSPVGTDYYGYTF.

This chain joins TRBV5-1 and TRBJ1-5; 10 bases line up with TRBD1. The CDR3 spans 14 residues. J gave up 7 bases and V 4 bases, and 5 bases lay outside the gene matches. In germline, CDR1 is SGHRS, CDR2 YFSETQ. CDR3 in DNA: TGCGCCAGCAGCCAGGGACAGGGGCAGCAGCCCCAGCATTTT. Amino acids: CASSQGQGQQPQHF.

This chain links TRBV30 with TRBJ2-2, with no clear D. V lost 1 base and J lost 5, with 5 bases in between. Germline V lookup: CDR1 GTSNPN, CDR2 SVGIG (reference sequence). The CDR3 contains 12 residues. This CDR3 reads CAWSAGTGELFF. In DNA form, the CDR3 reads TGTGCCTGGAGTGCAGGAACCGGGGAGCTGTTTTTT.

The chain is built from TRBV11-1 and TRBJ2-3; D assignment may be TRBD1 or TRBD2 (6 bases each). Deletions cut 4 bases from V and 5 bases from J, with 16 bases between. CDR1 is SGHAT and CDR2 is FQDESV in the germline V gene (reference sequence). The CDR3 extends over 15 amino acids. CDR3 amino acids: CASSSGAAGGDTQYF. The DNA of the CDR3 is TGTGCCAGCAGCTCGGGGGCGGCCGGGGGAGATACGCAGTATTTT.

The rearrangement links TRBV7-9 to TRBJ2-5; TRBD2 aligns across 10 bases. The CDR3 runs 17 residues. The trim removed 4 bases at V and 5 bases at J, leaving 13 bases unmatched. Germline V gene lookup returns CDR1 SEHNR and CDR2 FQNEAQ (reference sequence). CDR3 sequence (DNA): TGTGCCAGCAGCTACCCGGGGGAGCGGGGGGGCCGGGAGACCCAGTACTTC. It specifies CASSYPGERGGRETQYF.

V is TRBV7-6 and J is TRBJ2-3; TRBD2 aligns across 10 bases. Germline loops: CDR1 SGHVS, CDR2 FNYEAQ. Losses at the gene ends were 0 bases for V and 2 bases for J; bases not matched to a gene: 2. The CDR3 length is 16 residues. CDR3 sequence: CASSLAGTSDTDTQYF. Written as DNA, the CDR3 is TGTGCCAGCAGCTTAGCCGGGACTAGCGACACAGATACGCAGTATTTT.

This sequence joins TRBV5-1 and TRBJ2-7, with D unclear. With 0 bases removed from V and 0 bases from J, the gap between germline ends came to 7 bases. Germline values: CDR1 SGHRS, CDR2 YFSETQ. The length of the CDR3 is 14 residues. The CDR3 loop is CASSLAIDSYEQYF. The DNA for the CDR3 is TGCGCCAGCAGCTTGGCCATCGACTCCTACGAGCAGTACTTC.

This clone was seen a single time. The V gene is TRBV5-6, the J gene TRBJ2-4; a weak D match, TRBD1 (7 bases). V lost 7 bases to trimming and J lost 5 bases, with 16 bases between them. CDR3 length: 14 residues. Looked up from germline, CDR1 is SGHDT and CDR2 is YYEEEE. As DNA, the CDR3 is TGTGCCAGCCATAAAGGAGGGGGCGAAAACATTCAGTACTTC. Translating gives CASHKGGGENIQYF.

This chain links TRBV6-6 with TRBJ1-4, with D possibly matching TRBD1 (6 bases). CDR1 MNHNY and CDR2 SVGAGI come from the germline V gene (reference sequence). V lost 6 bases and J 0 bases, leaving 14 bases between the germline ends. CDR3 size: 16 residues. The CDR3 nucleotides read TGTGCCAGCAGAAACCTCCGGACAGCAACTAATGAAAAACTGTTTTTT. This gives the protein CASRNLRTATNEKLFF.

A few counts support this clone. The rearrangement uses TRBV7-9 and TRBJ2-3; TRBD2 matches 9 bases. Per germline, CDR1 SEHNR and CDR2 FQNEAQ (reference sequence). Trimming took 5 bases from V and 2 from J; bases not matched to a gene: 5. CDR3 length: 15 residues. CDR3 bases: TGTGCCAGCAGCGTGACTAGCGGAGTCACAGATACGCAGTATTTT. Translated: CASSVTSGVTDTQYF.

The CDR3 region is CASRAGTSGGAYNEQFF. The CDR3 nucleotides are TGTGCCAGCAGAGCCGGGACTAGCGGGGGGGCCTACAATGAGCAGTTCTTC. The gene calls are TRBV2 and TRBJ2-1; 16 nucleotides match TRBD2. The CDR3 runs 17 residues. With 6 bases clipped from V and 2 bases from J, the junction kept 4 bases outside the gene matches. Germline assignment: CDR1 SNHLY and CDR2 FYNNEI. The variable domain in full, with the rest retrieved from reference TRBV2 and TRBJ2-1, is EPEVTQTPSHQVTQMGQEVILRCVPISNHLYFYWYRQILGQKVEFLVSFYNNEISEKSEIFDDQFSVERPDGSNFTLKIRSTKLEDSAMYFCASRAGTSGGAYNEQFFGPGTRLTVL.

This chain links TRBV9 with TRBJ2-5; D gene ambiguous. V lost 3 bases, J lost 5 bases, and 11 bases lay in between. The CDR3 has 13 amino acids. CDR1 and CDR2 (germline): SGDLS, YYNGEE. As DNA, the CDR3 is TGTGCCAGCAGCGAAGCCCTATGGGAGACCCAGTACTTC. Amino acids: CASSEALWETQYF.

This clone appeared once. The gene calls are TRBV11-2 and TRBJ2-5, with TRBD1 identical over 8 bases. This CDR3 comprises 15 residues. The germline V gene has CDR1 SGHAT and CDR2 FQNNGV. J lost 2 bases, V lost 5 bases, and 7 bases had no gene match. The CDR3 sequence: CASSPPGQGQETQYF. CDR3 in DNA: TGTGCCAGCAGCCCCCCAGGACAGGGTCAAGAGACCCAGTACTTC.